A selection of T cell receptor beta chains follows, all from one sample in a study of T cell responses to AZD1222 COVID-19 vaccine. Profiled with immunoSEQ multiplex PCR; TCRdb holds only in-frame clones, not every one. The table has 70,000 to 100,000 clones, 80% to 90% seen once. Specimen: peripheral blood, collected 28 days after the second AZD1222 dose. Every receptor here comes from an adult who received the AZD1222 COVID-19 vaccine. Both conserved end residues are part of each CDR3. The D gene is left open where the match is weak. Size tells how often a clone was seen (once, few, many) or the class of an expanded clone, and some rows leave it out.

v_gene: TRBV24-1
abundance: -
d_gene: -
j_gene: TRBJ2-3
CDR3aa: CATSDLRPGTDTQYF
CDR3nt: TGTGCCACCAGTGATCTGCGCCCAGGCACAGATACGCAGTATTTT

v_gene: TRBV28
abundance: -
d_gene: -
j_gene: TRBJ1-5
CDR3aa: CASSLDGLSNQPQHF
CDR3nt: TGTGCCAGCAGCTTGGACGGCCTTAGCAATCAGCCCCAGCATTTT

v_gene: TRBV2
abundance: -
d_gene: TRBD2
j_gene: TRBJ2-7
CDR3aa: CASSASGYSYEQYF
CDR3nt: TGTGCCAGCAGTGCTAGCGGTTACTCCTACGAGCAGTACTTC

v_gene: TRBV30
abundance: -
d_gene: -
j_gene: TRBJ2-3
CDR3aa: CAWLRADTQYF
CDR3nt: TGTGCCTGGTTACGAGCAGATACGCAGTATTTT

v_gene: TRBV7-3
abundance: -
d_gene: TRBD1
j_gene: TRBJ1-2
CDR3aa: CASSLQGAGGYTF
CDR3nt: TGTGCCAGCAGTTTACAGGGGGCAGGTGGCTACACCTTC

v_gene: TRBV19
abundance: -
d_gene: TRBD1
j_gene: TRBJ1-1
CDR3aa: CASQGVLNTEAFF
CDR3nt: TGTGCCAGTCAGGGGGTATTGAACACTGAAGCTTTCTTT

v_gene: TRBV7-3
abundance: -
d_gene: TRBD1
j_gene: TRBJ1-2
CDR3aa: CASSRTGRNYGYTF
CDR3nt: TGTGCCAGCAGTAGGACAGGACGCAACTATGGCTACACCTTC

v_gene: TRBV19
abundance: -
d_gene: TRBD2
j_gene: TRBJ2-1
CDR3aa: CASSTITSGRWDEQFF
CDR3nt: TGTGCCAGTAGTACTATCACTAGCGGGAGATGGGATGAGCAGTTCTTC

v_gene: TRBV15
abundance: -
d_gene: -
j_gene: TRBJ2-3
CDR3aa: CATSEGLMGSQADTQYF
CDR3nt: TGTGCCACCAGCGAGGGGCTAATGGGGAGTCAGGCAGATACGCAGTATTTT

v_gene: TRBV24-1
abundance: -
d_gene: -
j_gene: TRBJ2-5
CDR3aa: CATSGGQPRGETQYF
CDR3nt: TGTGCCACCAGTGGTGGACAGCCCCGTGGGGAGACCCAGTACTTC

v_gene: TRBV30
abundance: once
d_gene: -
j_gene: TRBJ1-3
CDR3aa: CAWGFSFGARVAGNTIYF
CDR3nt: TGTGCCTGGGGTTTTAGCTTTGGGGCGAGGGTTGCAGGAAACACCATATATTTT

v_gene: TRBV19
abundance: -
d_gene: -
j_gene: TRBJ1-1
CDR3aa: CASSFGQNTEAFF
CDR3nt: TGTGCCAGTAGTTTTGGACAGAACACTGAAGCTTTCTTT

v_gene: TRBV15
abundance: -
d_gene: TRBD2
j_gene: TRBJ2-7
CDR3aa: CATSAGLAERYEQYF
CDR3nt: TGTGCCACCAGCGCCGGACTAGCGGAGCGTTACGAGCAGTACTTC

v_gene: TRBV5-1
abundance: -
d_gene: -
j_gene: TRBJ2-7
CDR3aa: CASSLQPYEQYF
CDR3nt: TGCGCCAGCAGCTTGCAGCCCTACGAGCAGTACTTC

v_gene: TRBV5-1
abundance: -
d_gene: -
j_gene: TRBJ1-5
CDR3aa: CASSLGTLRNQPQHF
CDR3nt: TGCGCCAGCAGCTTGGGGACCCTGCGGAATCAGCCCCAGCATTTT

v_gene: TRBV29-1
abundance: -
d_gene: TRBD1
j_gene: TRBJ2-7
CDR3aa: CSVPGQGVTYEQYF
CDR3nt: TGCAGCGTTCCTGGACAGGGGGTAACCTACGAGCAGTACTTC

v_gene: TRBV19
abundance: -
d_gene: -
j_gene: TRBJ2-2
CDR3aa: CASSIRGSTGELFF
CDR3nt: TGTGCCAGTAGTATAAGGGGAAGTACCGGGGAGCTGTTTTTT

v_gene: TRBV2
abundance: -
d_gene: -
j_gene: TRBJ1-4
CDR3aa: CASSSTRGNEKLFF
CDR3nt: TGTGCCAGCAGTTCGACACGGGGAAATGAAAAACTGTTTTTT

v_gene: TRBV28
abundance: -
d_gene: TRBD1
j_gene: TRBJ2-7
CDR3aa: CASRSYRGYEQYF
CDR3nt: TGTGCCAGCAGATCCTACAGGGGATACGAGCAGTACTTC

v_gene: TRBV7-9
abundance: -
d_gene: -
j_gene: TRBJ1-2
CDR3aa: CASSFLGGYTF
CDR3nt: TGTGCCAGCAGCTTTCTTGGTGGCTACACCTTC

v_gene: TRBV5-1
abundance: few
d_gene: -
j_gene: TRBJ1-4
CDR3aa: CASSRTGGEKLFF
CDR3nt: TGCGCCAGCAGCCGGACGGGAGGTGAAAAACTGTTTTTT

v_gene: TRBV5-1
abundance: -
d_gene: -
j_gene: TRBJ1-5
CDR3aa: CASSLGENQPQHF
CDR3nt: TGCGCCAGCAGTCTAGGGGAGAATCAGCCCCAGCATTTT

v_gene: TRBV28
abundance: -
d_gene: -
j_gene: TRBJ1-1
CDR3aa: CASSGILNTEAFF
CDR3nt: TGTGCCAGCAGTGGGATATTGAACACTGAAGCTTTCTTT

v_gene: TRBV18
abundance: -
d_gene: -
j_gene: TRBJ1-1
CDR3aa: CASSYTANMNTEAFF
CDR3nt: TGTGCCAGCTCTTACACGGCCAACATGAACACTGAAGCTTTCTTT

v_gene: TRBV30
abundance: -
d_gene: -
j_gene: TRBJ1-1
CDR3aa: CAWNLRGGGTEAFF
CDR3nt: TGTGCCTGGAATTTAAGGGGGGGAGGCACTGAAGCTTTCTTT

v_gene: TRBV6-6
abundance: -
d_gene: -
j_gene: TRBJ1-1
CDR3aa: CASTRGGGEAFF
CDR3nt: TGTGCCAGCACCAGGGGTGGTGGTGAAGCTTTCTTT

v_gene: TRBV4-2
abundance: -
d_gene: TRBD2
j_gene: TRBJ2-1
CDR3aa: CASSQEPRPAGVRNEQFF
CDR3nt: TGTGCCAGCAGCCAAGAACCCCGGCCAGCGGGAGTTCGCAATGAGCAGTTCTTC

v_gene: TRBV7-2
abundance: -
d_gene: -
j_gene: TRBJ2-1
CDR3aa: CASSPPGLSYNEQFF
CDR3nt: TGTGCCAGCAGCCCCCCGGGACTTTCCTACAATGAGCAGTTCTTC

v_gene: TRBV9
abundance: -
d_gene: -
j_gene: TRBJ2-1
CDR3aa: CASSTRQEPVNEQFF
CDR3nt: TGTGCCAGCAGCACCCGACAAGAGCCCGTAAATGAGCAGTTCTTC

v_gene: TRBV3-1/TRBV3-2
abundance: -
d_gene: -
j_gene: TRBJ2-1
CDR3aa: CASSQDRASREQFF
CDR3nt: TGTGCCAGCAGCCAAGATAGAGCCAGCCGTGAGCAGTTCTTC

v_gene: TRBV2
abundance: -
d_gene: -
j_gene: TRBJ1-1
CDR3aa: CASSGLNTEAFF
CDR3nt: TGTGCCAGCAGTGGGCTGAACACTGAAGCTTTCTTT

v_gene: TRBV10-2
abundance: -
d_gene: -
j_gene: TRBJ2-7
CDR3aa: CASKDDRRGYEQYF
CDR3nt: TGCGCCAGCAAGGATGACCGGCGCGGCTACGAGCAGTACTTC

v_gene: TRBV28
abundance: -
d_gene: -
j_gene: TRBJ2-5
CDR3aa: CASTPGAGSFQETQYF
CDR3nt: TGTGCCAGCACCCCGGGCGCGGGATCCTTCCAAGAGACCCAGTACTTC

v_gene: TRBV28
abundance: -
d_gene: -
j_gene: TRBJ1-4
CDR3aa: CASSFGAGGLLTNEKLFF
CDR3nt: TGTGCCAGCAGTTTTGGGGCAGGCGGCCTATTAACTAATGAAAAACTGTTTTTT

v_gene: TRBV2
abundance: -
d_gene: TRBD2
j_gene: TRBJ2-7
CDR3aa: CASSGGLVNVYEQYF
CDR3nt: TGTGCCAGCAGTGGTGGACTAGTCAACGTCTACGAGCAGTACTTC

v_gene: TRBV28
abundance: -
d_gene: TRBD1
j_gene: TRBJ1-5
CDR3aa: CASSLRTGRNQPQHF
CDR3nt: TGTGCCAGCAGCCTTCGGACAGGGCGCAATCAGCCCCAGCATTTT

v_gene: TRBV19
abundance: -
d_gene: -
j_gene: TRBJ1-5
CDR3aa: CASSIGRQPQHF
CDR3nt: TGTGCCAGTAGTATAGGACGTCAGCCCCAGCATTTT

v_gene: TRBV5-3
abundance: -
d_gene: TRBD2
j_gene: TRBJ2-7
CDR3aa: CARSLYSRGGYEQYF
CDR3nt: TGTGCCAGAAGCTTGTATTCGCGGGGGGGCTACGAGCAGTACTTC

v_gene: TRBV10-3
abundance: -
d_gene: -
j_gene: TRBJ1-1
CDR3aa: CASGGDLEAFF
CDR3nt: TGTGCCTCCGGAGGAGACCTTGAAGCTTTCTTT

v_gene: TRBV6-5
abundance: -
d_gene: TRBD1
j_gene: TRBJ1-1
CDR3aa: CATTLDRVGTEAFF
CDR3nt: TGTGCCACCACCTTGGACAGGGTTGGCACTGAAGCTTTCTTT

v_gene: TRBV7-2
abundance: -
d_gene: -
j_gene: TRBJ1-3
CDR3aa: CASSLGRGSGPSSGNTIYF
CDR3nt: TGTGCCAGCAGCTTAGGGAGGGGATCCGGGCCCTCCTCTGGAAACACCATATATTTT

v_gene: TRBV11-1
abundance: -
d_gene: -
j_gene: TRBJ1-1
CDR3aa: CASSLARRNLNTEAFF
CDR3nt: TGTGCCAGCAGCCTAGCGCGGCGGAACCTGAACACTGAAGCTTTCTTT

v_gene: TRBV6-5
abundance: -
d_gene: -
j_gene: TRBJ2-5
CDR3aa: CASIIRWQPQETQYF
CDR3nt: TGTGCCAGCATTATAAGGTGGCAGCCCCAAGAGACCCAGTACTTC

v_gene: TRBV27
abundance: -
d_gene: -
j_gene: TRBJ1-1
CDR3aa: CASSFQRTGTEAFF
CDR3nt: TGTGCCAGCAGTTTTCAAAGGACGGGGACTGAAGCTTTCTTT

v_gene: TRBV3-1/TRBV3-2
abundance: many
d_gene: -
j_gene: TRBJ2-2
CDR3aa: CASSQDPGAGELFF
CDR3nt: TGTGCCAGCAGCCAAGATCCAGGGGCCGGGGAGCTGTTTTTT